Following are 29 T cell receptor beta chains from one sample sequenced in a study of technical replicates of blood from a handful of donors. Libraries were prepared by immunoSEQ multiplex PCR; TCRdb keeps only in-frame clonotypes and omits some of them. The sample has approximately 70,000 clones, roughly 89% seen once. The specimen was T cells isolated from PBMCs. The origin of the receptors is a human donor in good health.

This chain joins TRBV6-1 and TRBJ1-4, with D possibly TRBD1 on 6 matching bases. The length of the CDR3 is 13 residues. Germline V gene lookup returns CDR1 MNHNS and CDR2 SASEGT. Trimming took 8 bases from V and 10 from J, leaving 17 bases between them. The chain's CDR3 is CASAEQGLRKLFF. In DNA form, the CDR3 reads TGTGCCAGCGCGGAGCAGGGGCTACGAAAACTGTTTTTT.

The rearrangement joins TRBV11-1 to TRBJ2-5; 10 bases line up with TRBD2. The CDR3 runs 15 residues. The ends lost 1 base at V and 5 bases at J; junction bases unmatched: 4. Germline V CDR1 and CDR2: SGHAT, FQDESV (reference sequence). CDR3 region: CASSLELAGSETQYF. Written as DNA, the CDR3 is TGTGCCAGCAGCTTAGAACTAGCGGGAAGCGAGACCCAGTACTTC.

The rearrangement uses TRBV11-3 and TRBJ2-1; 11 bases are a match to TRBD2. Germline V gene lookup returns CDR1 SGHNT and CDR2 YENEEA. This CDR3 contains 15 residues. Germline trimming cut 2 bases from V and 7 bases from J; bases unmatched to any gene: 4. CDR3 nucleotide sequence: TGTGCCAGCAGCTTACTAGCGGGAGGTTGGAATGAGCAGTTCTTC. This codes for CASSLLAGGWNEQFF.

In its sample, this clone was seen a few times. The chain joins TRBV7-9 to TRBJ1-1, with 7 bases that match TRBD1. CDR1 SEHNR and CDR2 FQNEAQ come from the germline V gene (reference sequence). The CDR3 is 15 amino acids. Trimming removed 5 bases from V and 5 bases from J; junction bases left unmatched: 11. The CDR3 DNA is TGTGCCAGCAGCCAAACCACAGGGGAGAGGACTGAAGCTTTCTTT. Its translation: CASSQTTGERTEAFF. Variable domain in full (rest from reference TRBV7-9 and TRBJ1-1): DTGVSQNPRHKITKRGQNVTFRCDPISEHNRLYWYRQTLGQGPEFLTYFQNEAQLEKSRLLSDRFSAERPKGSFSTLEIQRTEQGDSAMYLCASSQTTGERTEAFFGQGTRLTVV.

The chain employs TRBV9 and TRBJ2-7, with 8 bases identical to TRBD2. This CDR3 has 16 residues. The junction had 10 bases not matched to a gene; V was cut back by 4 bases and J by 1 base. Germline CDR1 SGDLS, CDR2 YYNGEE. CDR3: CASSSPGGGGSYEQYF. The CDR3 region has the DNA TGTGCCAGCAGCTCCCCGGGAGGGGGAGGGTCCTACGAGCAGTACTTC.

This chain uses TRBV15 with TRBJ1-1, with D unresolved. Germline lookup yields CDR1 LNHNV and CDR2 YYDKDF (reference sequence). The ends were cut back, 0 bases at V and 3 bases at J, with 5 bases in the middle. There are 13 residues in the CDR3. CDR3 nucleotides: TGTGCCACCAGCAGAGATCTATACACTGAAGCTTTCTTT. The encoded protein is CATSRDLYTEAFF.

This sequence joins TRBV7-3 and TRBJ2-1; tentatively, D is TRBD1 (6 bases). The V gene lost 7 bases and the J gene lost 7 bases, with 17 bases spanning the gap. Looked up from germline, CDR1 is SGHTA and CDR2 is FQGTGA. The CDR3 is 14 amino acids. CDR3 DNA: TGTGCCAGCAACCCCCAAGGGGGTGTTAATGAGCAGTTCTTC. Translating it yields CASNPQGGVNEQFF.

The J gene is TRBJ1-1, the V gene TRBV11-1; D not certain. The CDR3 is 14 amino acids. V was clipped by 1 base and J by 0 bases, with 6 bases between them. Germline values: CDR1 SGHAT, CDR2 FQDESV (reference sequence). Here the CDR3 reads CASSLDNMNTEAFF. In DNA, the CDR3 is TGTGCCAGCAGCTTAGACAACATGAACACTGAAGCTTTCTTT.

The chain combines TRBV27 with TRBJ1-1, with TRBD1 matching over 8 bases. The CDR3 is made up of 13 amino acids. From germline, CDR1 is MNHEY and CDR2 SMNVEV (reference sequence). The V gene end was trimmed by 2 bases and the J gene end by 7 bases; junction bases not matched to a gene: 3. The chain's CDR3 is CASSLRTGHEAFF. DNA for the CDR3: TGTGCCAGCAGTTTAAGGACAGGGCATGAAGCTTTCTTT.

The chain carries TRBV5-4 and TRBJ2-7, with D possibly matching TRBD2 (6 bases). The CDR3 contains 15 residues. Germline loops: CDR1 SGHNT, CDR2 YYREEE (reference sequence). V was pared by 5 bases and J by 5 bases, with 20 bases between. The CDR3 sequence is CASSKIGSSVNEQYF. The DNA for the CDR3 is TGTGCCAGCAGTAAGATCGGGAGCAGCGTCAACGAGCAGTACTTC.

This rearrangement joins TRBV19 to TRBJ2-5, with 8 bases aligning to TRBD1. V gave up 5 bases and J gave up 3 bases; unmatched junction bases: 5. Germline V CDR1 and CDR2: LNHDA, SQIVND (reference sequence). The CDR3 loop spans 14 amino acids. DNA for the CDR3: TGTGCCAGTAGTGGTACAGGGGGAGAAGAGACCCAGTACTTC. Protein: CASSGTGGEETQYF.

This clone was seen just once. The gene calls are TRBV28 and TRBJ2-7, with TRBD2 matching 7 bases. The CDR3 length is 15 residues. CDR1 MDHEN and CDR2 SYDVKM come from the germline V gene. J was trimmed by 3 bases and V by 5 bases; bases with no gene match: 10. As DNA, the CDR3 is TGTGCCAGCAGTAACCTGGGGGAGGGCCACTACGAGCAGTACTTC. Its protein is CASSNLGEGHYEQYF.

This clone occurred once. V is TRBV7-6 and J is TRBJ1-4; 9 bases fit TRBD1. CDR3 length equals 15 residues. Germline CDR1 is SGHVS and CDR2 is FNYEAQ. Unmatched junction bases numbered 2, after V lost 1 base and J lost 5 bases. The DNA of the CDR3 is TGTGCCAGCAGCTTAGGGGACAGGGTCAATGAAAAACTGTTTTTT. Protein: CASSLGDRVNEKLFF.

DNA for the CDR3: TGTGCCAGCAGGGGACTAGCGGGCTACAATGAGCAGTTCTTC. Translation gives CASRGLAGYNEQFF. The chain combines TRBV28 with TRBJ2-1, with 12 bases that match TRBD2. CDR3 length: 14 amino acids. The V segment lost 6 bases and the J segment 3 bases; nucleotides outside the gene matches: 0. Germline V gene lookup returns CDR1 MDHEN and CDR2 SYDVKM.

This clone has just a few counts. V usage is TRBV11-3 and J usage is TRBJ2-7, with 10 bases aligning to TRBD1. From germline, CDR1 is SGHNT and CDR2 YENEEA. The CDR3 spans 16 residues. Unmatched junction bases numbered 11, after V lost 6 bases and J lost 3 bases. CDR3 bases: TGTGCCAGCAGTTATCGCGCCGGGACAGGGGTCTACGAGCAGTACTTC. Translation gives CASSYRAGTGVYEQYF.

This sequence joins TRBV10-3 and TRBJ2-7, with 8 bases aligning to TRBD2. V was clipped by 5 bases and J by 2 bases; unmatched bases: 8. CDR1 and CDR2 from the germline V gene are ENHRY and SYGVKD. The CDR3 has 15 residues. This chain's CDR3 is CAISRGLADTYEQYF. In DNA, the CDR3 is TGTGCCATCAGTAGAGGACTAGCAGACACCTACGAGCAGTACTTC.

V gene TRBV4-1 combines with J gene TRBJ2-4; D is perhaps TRBD1 (6 bases). CDR1 and CDR2 (germline): MGHRA, YSYEKL. Trimming took 4 bases from V and 8 from J, leaving 15 bases between them. CDR3 length: 14 residues. CDR3 nucleotides: TGCGCCAGCAGCCCAGGGGTGGGCGAGGACATTCAGTACTTC. Protein product: CASSPGVGEDIQYF.

This clone has only one observation. CDR3 sequence reads: CASRQTGGREKLFF. In DNA, the CDR3 is TGTGCCAGCAGGCAAACAGGTGGTAGGGAAAAACTGTTTTTT. The rearrangement links TRBV28 to TRBJ1-4; D may be TRBD1 (5 bases). The CDR3 extends over 14 amino acids. The germline V and J ends were trimmed by 6 bases and 8 bases, with 16 bases remaining between them. Germline lookup yields CDR1 MDHEN and CDR2 SYDVKM.

V and J are TRBV18 and TRBJ2-2; 11 bases map to TRBD1. Germline CDR1 reads KGHSH; CDR2 reads LQKENI. The CDR3 loop spans 17 amino acids. The V gene end was trimmed by 0 bases and the J gene end by 4 bases; junction bases not matched to a gene: 4. DNA of the CDR3: TGTGCCAGCTCACCACCGAGGACAGGGGGCCCCACCGGGGAGCTGTTTTTT. Translation gives CASSPPRTGGPTGELFF.

The chain carries TRBV4-2 and TRBJ2-7; 10 bases match TRBD2. The CDR3 totals 15 residues. Germline CDR1 LGHNA, CDR2 YNFKEQ. J gave up 6 bases and V 5 bases, and 10 bases lay outside the gene matches. The CDR3 DNA reads TGTGCCAGCAGCTACGGAGCTAGCGGGAGCGGCGAGCAGTACTTC. Translation gives CASSYGASGSGEQYF.

This sequence joins TRBV7-9 and TRBJ2-1; 8 bases align to TRBD2. V lost 6 bases to trimming and J lost 8 bases; unmatched junction nucleotides: 6. The CDR3 length is 13 residues. The V gene's germline CDR1 is SEHNR and CDR2 FQNEAQ (reference sequence). The CDR3 DNA sequence: TGTGCCAGCAGTCCCGGGACTAGTGATGAGCAGTTCTTC. This gives the protein CASSPGTSDEQFF.

The J gene is TRBJ2-7, the V gene TRBV2, with a possible D match to TRBD2 (5 bases). Trimming took off 7 bases at V and 3 bases at J, with 10 bases between the two ends. This CDR3 has 12 residues. Germline V gene data show CDR1 as SNHLY and CDR2 as FYNNEI. In nucleotides, the CDR3 is TGTGCCAGCAAGGAGACTAACTACGAGCAGTACTTC. This codes for CASKETNYEQYF.

The chain couples TRBV7-3 to TRBJ1-1; D is unresolved. The CDR3 contains 13 residues. Trimming cost V 4 bases and J 5 bases, with 11 bases left between them. Germline assignment: CDR1 SGHTA and CDR2 FQGTGA. The CDR3 nucleotides read TGTGCCAGCAGCTCCCCCCCGGGAACTGAAGCTTTCTTT. Encoded protein: CASSSPPGTEAFF.

This clone was observed once. The rearrangement uses TRBV6-5 and TRBJ2-7; D unclear. There are 14 residues in the CDR3. V gave up 6 bases and J gave up 3 bases, with 15 bases separating them. Germline V gives CDR1 MNHEY, CDR2 SVGAGI. The CDR3 DNA follows: TGTGCCAGCAGGACCTACAGTTCTAACTACGAGCAGTACTTC. Its translation: CASRTYSSNYEQYF.

The CDR3 bases are TGTGCCACCGCCCGGACTAGCGGGAGAACCGGGGAGCTGTTTTTT. This codes for CATARTSGRTGELFF. The gene calls are TRBV28 and TRBJ2-2, with 13 bases fitting TRBD2. This CDR3 has 15 residues. Germline V gene data show CDR1 as MDHEN and CDR2 as SYDVKM. The V and J ends lost 10 bases and 5 bases, in that order; junction bases with no gene match: 7.

This clone was seen a handful of times. The J gene is TRBJ1-1, the V gene TRBV7-9; no clear D. The V end lost 2 bases, the J end lost 5 bases, and 12 bases lay between the germline ends. Germline V CDR1 and CDR2: SEHNR, FQNEAQ (reference sequence). The CDR3 is 14 residues long. The CDR3 sequence is CASSLPRGWTEAFF. In nucleotides, the CDR3 is TGTGCCAGCAGCTTACCGAGAGGCTGGACTGAAGCTTTCTTT.

This chain joins TRBV29-1 and TRBJ2-7, with D unresolved. CDR1 is SQVTM and CDR2 is ANQGSEA in the germline V gene. V was pared by 5 bases and J by 0 bases, with 5 bases between. The CDR3 spans 11 residues. This CDR3 is CSVLNSYEQYF. The CDR3, as DNA: TGCAGCGTTTTAAACTCCTACGAGCAGTACTTC.

This clone was counted between two and nine times. The rearrangement joins TRBV9 to TRBJ2-1; 10 bases match TRBD2. V lost 2 bases, J lost 7 bases, and 6 bases stayed unmatched. CDR1 is SGDLS and CDR2 is YYNGEE in the germline V gene. This CDR3 comprises 15 residues. The CDR3 DNA follows: TGTGCCAGCAGCGTTACTAGCGGGATCGGTAATGAGCAGTTCTTC. It encodes CASSVTSGIGNEQFF. The whole variable domain, remainder taken from reference TRBV9 and TRBJ2-1, is DSGVTQTPKHLITATGQRVTLRCSPRSGDLSVYWYQQSLDQGLQFLIQYYNGEERAKGNILERFSAQQFPDLHSELNLSSLELGDSALYFCASSVTSGIGNEQFFGPGTRLTVL.

The chain has TRBV30 and TRBJ2-1; 11 bases line up with TRBD2. V was pared by 1 base and J by 9 bases, with 5 bases of the junction left unmatched. CDR1 is GTSNPN, CDR2 SVGIG, per germline (reference sequence). This CDR3 comprises 14 residues. The CDR3 region is CAWSEGLAVSEQFF. The CDR3 nucleotides read TGTGCCTGGAGTGAGGGACTAGCGGTCAGTGAGCAGTTCTTC.